This T cell receptor (beta chain) is from a study of T cells after yellow fever vaccination. Study results and limitations: When the response was secondary, it was weaker but reached its peak faster, day 5 versus 15. Most primary-vaccination clones reappeared after the booster (more than 95% CD4, around 88% CD8).

About this clonotype: What it binds is not known.

Looked up from germline, CDR1 is LGHNA and CDR2 is YSLEER. V was cut by 0 bases and J by 6 bases, with 10 bases left in between. CDR3 length: 14 residues. TCR cDNA, made by 5'RACE template switching, carried an added universal primer site and UMIs. TCRdb re-analysed the 5' RACE reads in MiXCR, keeping a single row per CDR3 protein. The sample includes 300,000 or so distinct CDR3 sequences, around 3.9% of them seen just once. This TCR was sampled from a man aged 18 to 29 who received the YFV17D yellow fever vaccine. The sample in question was PBMCs, obtained 5 days after the yellow fever booster vaccination. The rearrangement uses TRBV4-3 and TRBJ2-3; D perhaps matches TRBD2 (5 bases). DNA of the CDR3: TGCGCCAGCAGCCAAGATCATAGGAGGGATACGCAGTATTTT. Translated: CASSQDHRRDTQYF.